These T cell receptor beta chains were read from a single sample in a study of technical replicates of blood from several donors. The protocol was immunoSEQ multiplex PCR, while the TCRdb copy is restricted to in-frame clones and leaves out a portion. This table has almost 70,000 clones, 88% appearing once. What was sequenced was PBMCs. Source of these receptors: a human donor in good health. Some clones in this sample may be carry-over from other donors' samples. Each CDR3 is given with its conserved first and last residue. D genes are given only for firm matches. Clone size is shown for a subset of rows, as once, few, many or a class of expanded clone.

v_gene	j_gene	abundance	d_gene	CDR3nt	CDR3aa
TRBV18	TRBJ1-3	NA	NA	TGTGCCAGCTCACCACAGGGGCTGGGTGGAAACACCATATATTTT	CASSPQGLGGNTIYF
TRBV4-3	TRBJ2-1	few	NA	TGCGCCAGCAGCCTAGGGACTGCCCCCGACAATGAGCAGTTCTTC	CASSLGTAPDNEQFF
TRBV4-3	TRBJ2-7	NA	NA	TGCGCCAGCAGCCAAGAGGCCAGGACCTACGAGCAGTACTTC	CASSQEARTYEQYF
TRBV2	TRBJ2-1	NA	NA	TGTGCCAGCAGATCTCGGGAGAGCACCTACAATGAGCAGTTCTTC	CASRSRESTYNEQFF
TRBV12-5	TRBJ1-2	NA	NA	TGTGCTAGTGGTTGGGCGGGCAACTATGGCTACACCTTC	CASGWAGNYGYTF
TRBV6-5	TRBJ2-3	NA	TRBD2	TGTGCCACCACTGGGTTAGCGGGGGGGAAGGGTACGCAGTATTTT	CATTGLAGGKGTQYF
TRBV7-9	TRBJ2-1	NA	NA	TGTGCCAGCAGCTCTCTTACTAGCCACAATGAGCAGTTCTTC	CASSSLTSHNEQFF
TRBV21-1	TRBJ2-7	NA	NA	TGTGCCAGCCCTGGGACTAGCGGGAGAGGACGCCGTATCTCCTACGAGCAGTACTTC	CASPGTSGRGRRISYEQYF
TRBV11-2	TRBJ2-7	once	NA	TGTGCCAGCAGCGACGTGGGGGCTGTGGGAGAGCAGTACTTC	CASSDVGAVGEQYF
TRBV27	TRBJ2-1	NA	NA	TGTGCCACCAAAGGGGTATACAATGAGCAGTTCTTC	CATKGVYNEQFF
TRBV7-9	TRBJ1-2	NA	NA	TGTGCCAGCAGCCTCTTAGGGGTTGGCTATGGCTACACCTTC	CASSLLGVGYGYTF
TRBV7-2	TRBJ2-7	NA	TRBD2	TGTGCCAGCAGCTCTCTAGCGGGAGGCCCCCTCTACGAGCAGTACTTC	CASSSLAGGPLYEQYF
TRBV7-9	TRBJ1-2	NA	NA	TGTGCCAGCAGCCCGACTGAGGCGGAAAACTATGGCTACACCTTC	CASSPTEAENYGYTF
TRBV9	TRBJ2-5	NA	TRBD1	TGTGCCAGCAGCACACCCCAGGGGGCAGGGGGCGAGACCCAGTACTTC	CASSTPQGAGGETQYF
TRBV19	TRBJ2-7	NA	TRBD1	TGTGCCAGTAGTATGGGGACAGGGGGCTACGAGCAGTACTTC	CASSMGTGGYEQYF